These 14 T cell receptor beta chains share one sample of origin, sequenced in a study of T cells in Graves' hyperthyroidism and ophthalmopathy. Amplified TCR beta CDR3 regions derived from RNA transcripts. With the HTBI primer set, the TCR CDR3 went through a first round of RT-PCR. One entry per CDR3 protein results from TCRdb running MiXCR on the multiplex PCR reads. The table includes about 530,000 distinct CDR3 sequences, roughly a sixth detected once. Sequencing was carried out using blood. The receptors come from a woman aged 18-35 years with Graves' ophthalmopathy.

A single count supports this clonotype. V usage is TRBV19 and J usage is TRBJ2-3; D may be TRBD1 (5 bases). V was clipped by 6 bases and J by 2 bases, with 12 bases between them. Germline V CDR1 and CDR2: LNHDA, SQIVND (reference sequence). The CDR3 has 14 residues. CDR3 amino acids: CASSRQGATDTQYF. The CDR3 region has the DNA TGTGCCAGTAGCCGGCAGGGTGCCACAGATACGCAGTATTTT. Supplemented by reference TRBV19 and TRBJ2-3, the full variable domain reads DGGITQSPKYLFRKEGQNVTLSCEQNLNHDAMYWYRQDPGQGLRLIYYSQIVNDFQKGDIAEGYSVSREKKESFPLTVTSAQKNPTAFYLCASSRQGATDTQYFGPGTRLTVL.

The gene calls are TRBV4-3 and TRBJ2-5; 9 bases line up with TRBD2. The length of the CDR3 is 16 residues. The ends lost 1 base at V and 2 bases at J; junction bases unmatched: 5. Germline assignment: CDR1 LGHNA and CDR2 YSLEER. The CDR3 reads CASSQAPAGGQETQYF. The CDR3 nucleotides are TGCGCCAGCAGCCAAGCTCCAGCGGGAGGACAAGAGACCCAGTACTTC.

The gene calls are TRBV24-1 and TRBJ2-3; tentative D call: TRBD2 (6 bases). The CDR3 consists of 17 residues. With 3 bases removed from V and 0 bases from J, the gap between germline ends came to 15 bases. Looked up from germline, CDR1 is KGHDR and CDR2 is SFDVKD. CDR3 DNA sequence: TGTGCCACCAGTGATCCACTTAGCGGAACTAGCACAGATACGCAGTATTTT. Its protein product is CATSDPLSGTSTDTQYF.

The rearrangement uses TRBV19 and TRBJ1-1; a possible D gene is TRBD1 (5 bases). The CDR3 is made up of 13 amino acids. V shed 7 bases and J shed 1 base, with 10 bases lying between them. Germline CDR1 is LNHDA and CDR2 is SQIVND (reference sequence). CDR3 nucleotides: TGTGCCAGTAACACAGGACCGAACACTGAAGCTTTCTTT. Residues: CASNTGPNTEAFF.

Points on this clonotype: Because the CDR3 is missing its conserved closing phenylalanine or tryptophan, this is likely a read error. V and J are TRBV13 and TRBJ1-1; the D is unclear. Germline values: CDR1 PRHDT, CDR2 FYEKMQ (reference sequence). The CDR3 loop spans 15 amino acids. V lost 6 bases to trimming and J lost 3 bases, with 17 bases between them. Here the CDR3 DNA reads TGTGCCAGCAGTGATCTCTGGTCGTTGGACACTGAAGCTTTCCTT. Translated: CASSDLWSLDTEAFL.

This clonotype has at least ten counts. V gene TRBV12-3 or TRBV12-4 combines with J gene TRBJ1-2; perhaps TRBD1 as D (5 bases). V lost 4 bases, J lost 7 bases, and 16 bases lay in between. The CDR3 is made up of 14 amino acids. The chain's CDR3 is CASSSKGTAVGYTF. The CDR3 DNA sequence: TGTGCCAGCAGTTCAAAAGGGACTGCGGTTGGCTACACCTTC.

The rearrangement joins TRBV6-4 to TRBJ2-1; the match to TRBD2 covers 7 bases. CDR1 and CDR2 (germline): MRHNA, SNTAGT. This CDR3 is 13 amino acids long. Trimming cost V 11 bases and J 4 bases; bases outside gene matches: 8. This CDR3 is CAGKRDHYNEQFF. CDR3 nucleotides: TGTGCCGGAAAGCGGGACCATTACAATGAGCAGTTCTTC.

This clonotype has at least ten counts. The chain employs TRBV2 and TRBJ2-5; a possible D gene is TRBD1 (6 bases). The V end was cut by 2 bases, the J end by 5 bases, with 24 bases between. Germline values: CDR1 SNHLY, CDR2 FYNNEI. This CDR3 region has 18 residues. The CDR3 loop is CASSERGHENGYRETQYF. For the CDR3, the DNA is TGTGCCAGCAGTGAACGGGGACATGAGAACGGTTACAGGGAGACCCAGTACTTC. The full variable domain, with the rest looked up from reference TRBV2 and TRBJ2-5, is EPEVTQTPSHQVTQMGQEVILRCVPISNHLYFYWYRQILGQKVEFLVSFYNNEISEKSEIFDDQFSVERPDGSNFTLKIRSTKLEDSAMYFCASSERGHENGYRETQYFGPGTRLLVL.

This clonotype was seen ten or more times. This chain joins TRBV18 and TRBJ1-6; no definite D call. Trimming pared 1 base from V and 6 bases from J, leaving 4 bases between. CDR3 length: 13 amino acids. Germline CDR1 reads KGHSH; CDR2 reads LQKENI. As DNA, the CDR3 is TGTGCCAGCTCACCACAGGGTAATTCACCCCTCCACTTT. Its translation: CASSPQGNSPLHF.

This chain uses TRBV15 with TRBJ2-5; TRBD2 matches at 8 bases. Germline values: CDR1 LNHNV, CDR2 YYDKDF (reference sequence). J lost 5 bases, V lost 0 bases, and 5 bases had no gene match. The CDR3 is 15 amino acids. DNA for the CDR3: TGTGCCACCAGCAGAGACAGACTAGCGAGGGAGACCCAGTACTTC. This translates into CATSRDRLARETQYF.

The chain carries TRBV11-3 and TRBJ2-2; 15 bases agree with TRBD2. The CDR3 runs 19 residues. Germline V CDR1 and CDR2: SGHNT, YENEEA. J was trimmed by 3 bases and V by 4 bases; bases with no gene match: 9. The DNA of the CDR3 is TGTGCCAGCAGCTCCCGGACTAGCGGGGGGGGGACCTACACCGGGGAGCTGTTTTTT. Translation: CASSSRTSGGGTYTGELFF.

The chain carries TRBV20-1 and TRBJ1-2; no reliable D call. The CDR3 spans 11 residues. Germline V gene lookup returns CDR1 DFQATT and CDR2 SNEGSKA (reference sequence). The CDR3 sequence is CSPVRDYGYTF. In DNA, the CDR3 is TGCAGCCCGGTACGCGATTATGGCTACACCTTC.

The chain uses TRBV12-3 or TRBV12-4 and TRBJ1-3; TRBD1 might be the D (5 bases). Trimming took off 3 bases at V and 4 bases at J, with 10 bases between the two ends. The CDR3 runs to 14 residues. Written as DNA, the CDR3 is TGTGCCAGCAGTTTTGGGGGGGAGGGAAACACCATATATTTT. Translation: CASSFGGEGNTIYF.

This clonotype was picked up a small number of times. The chain is built from TRBV20-1 and TRBJ1-6; 10 bases align to TRBD1. The CDR3 runs 14 residues. The germline gives CDR1 DFQATT, CDR2 SNEGSKA (reference sequence). J lost 7 bases, V lost 5 bases, and 5 bases had no gene match. CDR3: CSAGDRGSNSPLHF. The CDR3 region has the DNA TGCAGTGCTGGGGACAGGGGATCGAATTCACCCCTCCACTTT.